What follows describes a single T cell receptor beta chain. Its antigen remains unknown. The PCR was carried out with 60 Vbeta primers and 13 Jbeta primers. Here immunoSEQ multiplex PCR was the method, and the copy in TCRdb shows in-frame clones only, minus some. The sample has 160,000 or so clones, roughly 80% seen once. The entry originates in a study of cytomegalovirus exposure and HLA in healthy donors. In the study overall: From HLA-typed donors, an early data release held approximately 85 million unique TCRs. Study outcomes and limitations: Usually a TCR sequence was rare, but some public TCRs were found in many donors. TCR association rates varied by HLA locus in a later analysis, with DRB1 highest and HLA-C lowest.

This CDR3 has 17 amino acids. Trimming left V 0 bases short and J 3 bases short, with 18 bases between. The germline gives CDR1 LGHNA, CDR2 YSLEER. This clonotype was sampled from a woman aged 25 to 39 in good health and CMV-seropositive. The sequenced sample consisted of PBMCs. The rearrangement links TRBV4-3 to TRBJ2-7; weak D call: TRBD1 (5 bases). The CDR3 region has the DNA TGCGCCAGCAGCCAAGATCCTCTGGGGCCCGACCTCTACGAGCAGTACTTC. The encoded protein is CASSQDPLGPDLYEQYF.